The rows below give T cell receptor beta chains drawn from one sample of a study of T cells in Graves' hyperthyroidism and ophthalmopathy. TCRdb re-called the multiplex PCR reads with MiXCR, one entry per CDR3 protein. Altogether roughly 500,000 distinct CDR3 sequences are present, 35% to 50% being singletons, with the ten largest covering 35% to 50%. The sample was peripheral blood or thyroid tissue (not recorded which). The receptor set was obtained from an adult woman with Graves' disease, either hyperthyroidism or ophthalmopathy (not recorded which). The CDR3 runs from the conserved cysteine through the conserved F or W. The D gene is left open where the match is weak. A clone size is listed for some rows: how often the clone was seen (once, few, many), or a class if it is expanded.

abundance	v_gene	d_gene	j_gene	CDR3nt	CDR3aa
many	TRBV6-6	-	TRBJ1-2	TGTGCCAGCAGAAAAGATACCAGGGCTAACTATGGCTACACCTTC	CASRKDTRANYGYTF
-	TRBV29-1	TRBD1	TRBJ1-2	TGCAGCGTTCCCCCGGGAGGACAGGGTGGAAAGACTTTC	CSVPPGGQGGKTF
-	TRBV6-1	-	TRBJ2-2	TGTGCCAGCGAGTCCCCCCCTTACCGCACCGGGGAGCTGTTTTTT	CASESPPYRTGELFF
once	TRBV19	-	TRBJ2-6	TGTGCCAGTAGTATTCCCCCTGGGGCCAACGTCCTGACTTTC	CASSIPPGANVLTF
once	TRBV7-2	-	TRBJ1-4	TGTGCCAGCAGCCAGGACCCGGGCGACCTTGGGAAACTGTTTTTT	CASSQDPGDLGKLFF
once	TRBV19	TRBD2	TRBJ2-7	TGTGCCAGTAGCCTAGCGGAAGTTTATCCCTACGAGCAGTACTTC	CASSLAEVYPYEQYF
few	TRBV7-7	-	TRBJ1-5	TGTGCTAGCAGCCCTACAGGGACCCAAGCGGCCCAGCATTTT	CASSPTGTQAAQHF
-	TRBV3-1	TRBD2	TRBJ2-7	TGTGCCAGCAGCCACAAACCGGGACTAGCCTACGAGCAGTACTTC	CASSHKPGLAYEQYF
once	TRBV10-3	-	TRBJ1-5	-	CAICSARDRVRGNQPQHF
-	TRBV20-1	TRBD1	TRBJ1-1	TGCAGTGCTAGCCGCGGCCAGGGGGGCACTGAAGCTTTCTTT	CSASRGQGGTEAFF
many	TRBV20-1	TRBD1	TRBJ2-5	TGCAGTGCACGGGGACAGGGTGGGCAAGAGACCCAGTACTTC	CSARGQGGQETQYF
-	TRBV7-9	-	TRBJ2-1	TGTGCCAGCAGCTTATTCGATGAGCAGTTCTTC	CASSLFDEQFF
-	TRBV9	-	TRBJ2-5	TGTGCCAGCAGCGTAGGGCTCTTGGGGGGCTGCGAGACCCAGTACTTC	CASSVGLLGGCETQYF
-	TRBV20-1	-	TRBJ1-5	TGCAGTGCTAGTACGGGCTCCAGGGAGACCCAGCATTTT	CSASTGSRETQHF
-	TRBV28	TRBD2	TRBJ2-5	TGTGCCACCCTAGCGGGAGGGCCCCAGACCCAGTACTTC	CATLAGGPQTQYF
-	TRBV4-3	-	TRBJ2-5	TGCGCCAGCAGCCAAGCCCGGAATCAGCCCCAGTACTTC	CASSQARNQPQYF
-	TRBV25-1	-	TRBJ2-5	TGTGCCACCTCGTCCGTTGGAGGGGAAGAGACCCAGTACTTC	CATSSVGGEETQYF
-	TRBV10-2	-	TRBJ1-1	TGCGCCAGCAGCGAGCTTGGGGTAACAAACACTGAAGCTTTCTTT	CASSELGVTNTEAFF
many	TRBV3-1	TRBD2	TRBJ2-7	TGTGCCAGCAGCCCGGGACTAGTCTACGAGCAGTACTTC	CASSPGLVYEQYF
-	TRBV2	TRBD1	TRBJ1-5	TGTGCCAGCAGTGAAGCGGGACAGGGGGTTCAGCCCCAGCATTTT	CASSEAGQGVQPQHF
-	TRBV6-5	-	TRBJ1-1	TGTGCCAGCACCCAAAGGGGGGGCCGTACTGAAGCTTTCTTT	CASTQRGGRTEAFF
once	TRBV2	-	TRBJ2-2	TGTGCCAGCAGTGAAGTCGGTATTACGAACACCGGGGAGCTGTTTTTT	CASSEVGITNTGELFF
many	TRBV6-5	-	TRBJ1-2	TGTGCCAGCAGACAGACAGATAACTATGGCTACACCTTC	CASRQTDNYGYTF
-	TRBV29-1	-	TRBJ1-5	TGCAGCGTTGAAGGGGGGGCAGGTAATCAGCCCCAGCATTTT	CSVEGGAGNQPQHF
many	TRBV6-1	TRBD2	TRBJ2-7	TGTGCCAGCAGAGGACTAGGGTCCTACGAGCAGTACTTC	CASRGLGSYEQYF
many	TRBV5-4	TRBD2	TRBJ2-2	TGTGCCAGCAGGACCCGACTAGCGGGAGCGGACACCGGGGAGCTGTTTTTT	CASRTRLAGADTGELFF
-	TRBV24-1	-	TRBJ1-5	TGTGCCAGCAGTCCAAGGGCAGACTATAGCAATCAGCCCCAGCATTTT	CASSPRADYSNQPQHF
many	TRBV19	TRBD2	TRBJ2-2	TGTGCCAGCAGTATCCACGGGACTAGCGGGAACACCGGGGAGCTGTTTTTT	CASSIHGTSGNTGELFF
many	TRBV9	-	TRBJ1-5	TGTGCCAGCAGCGCGGACATCCATAGCAATCAGCCCCAGCATTTT	CASSADIHSNQPQHF
-	TRBV2	-	TRBJ2-1	TGTGCCAGCAGTGAAGAGTACAATGAGCAGTTCTTC	CASSEEYNEQFF
-	TRBV20-1	TRBD2	TRBJ2-2	TGCAGTGCCCGACAGCGGGAGAGCGGGGAGCTGTTTTTT	CSARQRESGELFF
-	TRBV2	-	TRBJ2-5	TGTGCCAGCAGGACCACCCAGGGGGGGGAGACCCAGTACTTC	CASRTTQGGETQYF
many	TRBV20-1	TRBD2	TRBJ2-7	TGCAGTGCCCCCGGGACTAGTCTTAACCCCCACTACTACGAGCAGTACTTC	CSAPGTSLNPHYYEQYF
many	TRBV5-4	-	TRBJ2-2	TGTGCCAGCAGCCAACAGAAGACCCTCGGGGAGCTGTTTTTT	CASSQQKTLGELFF
-	TRBV2	-	TRBJ2-5	TGTGCCAGCATATATGAGTCCGGTCTTGAGACCCAGTACTTC	CASIYESGLETQYF
-	TRBV10-3	-	TRBJ2-3	TGTGCCAGCAGTTACTCGACAGGACCTACAGATACGCAGTATTTT	CASSYSTGPTDTQYF
few	TRBV5-1	-	TRBJ2-7	TGCGCCAGCAGCTTGGCGGATCATGGCGAGCAGTACTTC	CASSLADHGEQYF
-	TRBV5-1	-	TRBJ2-7	TGTGCCAGCAGCCTGATACAACGCACCTACGAGCAGTACTTC	CASSLIQRTYEQYF
many	TRBV10-3	TRBD1	TRBJ1-5	TGTGCCATCGGGGACAGCAACAATCAGCCCCAGCATTTT	CAIGDSNNQPQHF
-	TRBV29-1	-	TRBJ1-2	TGCAGCGTTGAAGGGTTTCACTTTGGCAACTATGGCTACACCTTC	CSVEGFHFGNYGYTF
many	TRBV14	TRBD1	TRBJ1-1	TGTGCCAGCAGCCACACAGGGGGCACTGAAGCTTTCTTT	CASSHTGGTEAFF
few	TRBV6-6	TRBD1	TRBJ2-7	TGTGCCAGCAGTTATTTCGAGGGGGCAGGACACGAGCAGTACTTC	CASSYFEGAGHEQYF
-	TRBV11-1	TRBD1	TRBJ1-4	TGTGCCAGCAGCCCCGCGGACAGGGGAAATGAAAAACTGTTTTTT	CASSPADRGNEKLFF
few	TRBV12-3/TRBV12-4	TRBD1	TRBJ2-7	TGTGCCAGCAGTCAGGACAGGGACGAGCAGTACTTC	CASSQDRDEQYF
-	TRBV12-3/TRBV12-4	TRBD2	TRBJ2-7	TGTGCCAGCAGCCCCCGACTAGCGGGATGGGGCGAGCAGTACTTC	CASSPRLAGWGEQYF
-	TRBV10-3	TRBD2	TRBJ2-5	TGTGCCATCAGTGAGGCTGGACATACCAGCGGGACCGGGGAGACCCAGTACTTC	CAISEAGHTSGTGETQYF
many	TRBV6-1	-	TRBJ1-5	TGTGCCAGCAGTGAAGCACATTATCAGCCCCAGCATTTT	CASSEAHYQPQHF
few	TRBV4-1	-	TRBJ2-2	TGCGCCAGCAGCCGATCTACTACGACAGGCCGGGGCACCGGGGAGCTGTTTTTT	CASSRSTTTGRGTGELFF
-	TRBV20-1	TRBD1	TRBJ1-1	TGCAGTGCTAGTATACCGACAGGGAGCACTGAAGCTTTCTTT	CSASIPTGSTEAFF
many	TRBV2	-	TRBJ1-4	TGTGCCAGCACCCTGAATAGGGAAAAACTGTTTTTT	CASTLNREKLFF
-	TRBV30	-	TRBJ2-2	TGTGCCTGGAGTCCACTCGGCGAGTACACCGGGGAGCTGTTTTTT	CAWSPLGEYTGELFF
many	TRBV9	-	TRBJ2-5	TGTGCCAGCAGCGTAGACACGGGCCCCCAAGAGACCCAGTACTTC	CASSVDTGPQETQYF
-	TRBV29-1	-	TRBJ2-5	TGCAGCGTTGGAGGTGGTGTAGAGACCCAGTACTTC	CSVGGGVETQYF
many	TRBV5-1	-	TRBJ2-7	TGCGCCAGCAGCCCGGACACATCAGGTGGTGTGCAGTACTTC	CASSPDTSGGVQYF